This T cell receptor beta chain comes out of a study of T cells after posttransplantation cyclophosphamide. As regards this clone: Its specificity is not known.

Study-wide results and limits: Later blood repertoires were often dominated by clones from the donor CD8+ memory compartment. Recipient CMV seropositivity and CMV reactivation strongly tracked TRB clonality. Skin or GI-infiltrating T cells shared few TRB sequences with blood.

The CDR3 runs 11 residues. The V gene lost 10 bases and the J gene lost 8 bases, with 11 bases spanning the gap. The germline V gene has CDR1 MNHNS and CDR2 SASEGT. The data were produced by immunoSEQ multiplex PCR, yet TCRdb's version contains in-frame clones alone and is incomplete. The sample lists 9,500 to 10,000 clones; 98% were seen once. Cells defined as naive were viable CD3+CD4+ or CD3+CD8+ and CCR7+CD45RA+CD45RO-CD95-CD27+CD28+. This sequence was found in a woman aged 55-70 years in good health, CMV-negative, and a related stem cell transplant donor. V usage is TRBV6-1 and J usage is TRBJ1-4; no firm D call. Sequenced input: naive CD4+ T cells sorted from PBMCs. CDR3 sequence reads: CATGLQEKLFF. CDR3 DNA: TGTGCCACCGGACTTCAGGAAAAACTGTTTTTT.